Below, 14 T cell receptor beta chains from the same sample are listed, as sequenced in a study of blood T cell repertoires in COVID-19. Sequencing was performed with immunoSEQ multiplex PCR; in TCRdb, only in-frame clones are kept and a portion is missing. The table has hundreds of thousands of clones, about 85% seen once; the top ten hold approximately 3.6%. The sequencing sample was made of peripheral blood. The receptors stem from a woman younger than 30 with acute or convalescent COVID-19.

The chain carries TRBV7-3 and TRBJ2-7; 9 bases match TRBD1. CDR1 and CDR2 from the germline V gene are SGHTA and FQGTGA. V dropped 5 bases and J dropped 4; count of bases not matched to a gene: 9. This CDR3 is built from 15 residues. CDR3 coding DNA: TGTGCCAGCAGCCCGACACAGGGGGCAGAATACGAGCAGTACTTC. This encodes CASSPTQGAEYEQYF.

The V gene is TRBV28, the J gene TRBJ2-3, with 11 nucleotides matching TRBD2. The CDR3 consists of 17 residues. V lost 3 bases and J lost 4; bases outside the gene matches: 9. Germline loops: CDR1 MDHEN, CDR2 SYDVKM. CDR3 DNA sequence: TGTGCCAGCAGTTTGGAAGTAGCGGGGGGGCCGGCAGATACGCAGTATTTT. This translates into CASSLEVAGGPADTQYF.

The rearrangement joins TRBV5-6 to TRBJ1-2; TRBD1 matches at 9 bases. Germline assignment: CDR1 SGHDT and CDR2 YYEEEE. The CDR3 has 14 residues. V shed 4 bases, J shed 6 bases, and the junction held 7 bases outside the gene matches. The CDR3 nucleotides read TGTGCCAGCAGCCGGGGACAGGGTAAAAATGGCTACACCTTC. Amino acids: CASSRGQGKNGYTF.

J is TRBJ1-2 and V is TRBV5-1; 9 bases fit TRBD1. The CDR3 loop spans 18 amino acids. The junction had 13 bases not matched to a gene; V was cut back by 2 bases and J by 2 bases. Per germline, CDR1 SGHRS and CDR2 YFSETQ. CDR3 residues: CASSFNDIQGAQNYGYTF. CDR3 nucleotides: TGCGCCAGCAGCTTCAACGACATACAGGGGGCCCAGAACTATGGCTACACCTTC. Supplemented by reference TRBV5-1 and TRBJ1-2, the full variable domain reads KAGVTQTPRYLIKTRGQQVTLSCSPISGHRSVSWYQQTPGQGLQFLFEYFSETQRNKGNFPGRFSGRQFSNSRSEMNVSTLELGDSALYLCASSFNDIQGAQNYGYTFGSGTRLTVV.

The rearrangement links TRBV6-5 to TRBJ1-1, with a tentative D call TRBD1 (5 bases). The length of the CDR3 is 15 residues. The V and J ends lost 6 bases and 0 bases respectively, with 14 bases between them. Germline CDR1 reads MNHEY; CDR2 reads SVGAGI. CDR3 sequence (DNA): TGTGCCAGCAGCAATAGACAGCTCATGAACACTGAAGCTTTCTTT. Translating it yields CASSNRQLMNTEAFF.

The chain has TRBV9 and TRBJ1-1; D is possibly TRBD1 (5 bases). Per germline, CDR1 SGDLS and CDR2 YYNGEE. The V end lost 4 bases, the J end lost 0 bases, and 10 bases lay between the germline ends. The CDR3 covers 14 residues. This CDR3 reads CASSSGLMNTEAFF. The CDR3 bases are TGTGCCAGCAGCTCGGGACTGATGAACACTGAAGCTTTCTTT.

Points on this clone: The sample contains more than one DNA sequence encoding this CDR3. In nucleotides, the CDR3 is TGTGCCAGCAGCCCAGGACAGGGGGCCTACGAGCAGTACTTC. This translates into CASSPGQGAYEQYF. This sequence joins TRBV27 and TRBJ2-7; 10 nucleotides agree with TRBD1. CDR3 length equals 14 residues. CDR1 MNHEY and CDR2 SMNVEV come from the germline V gene (reference sequence). V lost 6 bases and J lost 2; bases outside the gene matches: 4.

V is TRBV19 and J is TRBJ1-1, with D maybe TRBD1 (6 bases). The CDR3 has 13 amino acids. Germline loops: CDR1 LNHDA, CDR2 SQIVND (reference sequence). Trimming left V 5 bases short and J 0 bases short, with 7 bases between. CDR3 sequence reads: CASSDRMNTEAFF. CDR3 in DNA: TGTGCCAGTAGTGACAGGATGAACACTGAAGCTTTCTTT.

V gene TRBV19 combines with J gene TRBJ2-7; D perhaps matches TRBD1 (5 bases). The V gene lost 3 bases and the J gene lost 1 base, with 13 bases spanning the gap. The length of the CDR3 is 15 residues. Germline CDR1 reads LNHDA; CDR2 reads SQIVND (reference sequence). As DNA, the CDR3 is TGTGCCAGTAGTATGAGTGGTGGGGCATCCTACGAGCAGTACTTC. Amino acid sequence: CASSMSGGASYEQYF.

As for this clone: The junction does not match germline at one end; this may be a read error. The V call is TRBV30, the J call TRBJ1-1; D is possibly TRBD1 (6 bases). The V gene's germline CDR1 is GTSNPN and CDR2 SVGIG (reference sequence). The CDR3 totals 13 residues. The DNA for the CDR3 is TGTGCCTGGAGTCGGGGGGCCCGTCGTGGGACGATCTTT. This translates into CAWSRGARRGTIF.

The chain has TRBV3-1 (or the pseudogene TRBV3-2) and TRBJ2-7; D is perhaps TRBD1 (5 bases). This CDR3 has 13 amino acids. Germline CDR1 LGHDT, CDR2 YNNKEL (reference sequence). The germline V and J ends were trimmed by 6 bases and 4 bases, with 13 bases remaining between them. In nucleotides, the CDR3 is TGTGCCAGCAGTCAGTTCCAGGGATACGAGCAGTACTTC. Amino acids: CASSQFQGYEQYF.

The chain is built from TRBV6-5 and TRBJ2-7; 9 bases match TRBD2. CDR3 size: 15 residues. Trimming removed 7 bases from V and 7 bases from J; junction bases left unmatched: 14. Germline V gene lookup returns CDR1 MNHEY and CDR2 SVGAGI. The CDR3 spells CASTPVAGVIVEQYF. The CDR3, as DNA: TGTGCCAGCACTCCAGTAGCGGGAGTGATAGTAGAGCAGTACTTC.

The gene calls are TRBV9 and TRBJ2-3; 10 nucleotides line up with TRBD2. The CDR3 loop spans 16 amino acids. Germline V gene data show CDR1 as SGDLS and CDR2 as YYNGEE. V gave up 3 bases and J gave up 4 bases; unmatched junction bases: 8. In DNA form, the CDR3 reads TGTGCCAGCAGCGCCGCTAGCGGGGGAGGTCCAGATACGCAGTATTTT. Translated: CASSAASGGGPDTQYF.

The CDR3 nucleotides read TGTGCCAGCAGCCCTGGGGGCCATAACTCTGGGGCCAACGTCCTGACTTTC. This codes for CASSPGGHNSGANVLTF. The genes are TRBV7-8 and TRBJ2-6; weak D call: TRBD1 (6 bases). Germline CDR1 reads SGHVS; CDR2 reads FQNEAQ. CDR3 length: 17 amino acids. V lost 5 bases and J lost 0, with 14 bases in between.